This T cell receptor beta chain was documented in a study of T cell responses to AZD1222 COVID-19 vaccine. Study-wide results and limits: White British people made up most donors, females outnumbered males, and clonal diversity was possibly underestimated. The repertoires were collected only after the peak T cell response. Seropositivity was recorded at baseline in only 6 or 7 AZD1222 recipients.

The method was immunoSEQ multiplex PCR; TCRdb's version includes in-frame clones alone and lacks a portion of them. The sample includes 210,000 or so clones, around 94% of them seen just once. The J segment lost 7 bases and the V segment lost 6 bases, leaving 7 bases of the junction unmatched. Germline lookup yields CDR1 MDHEN and CDR2 SYDVKM. CDR3 length: 13 amino acids. Turning to this clone: Its cognate antigen is unknown.

This receptor was taken from an adult who received the MenACWY meningococcal vaccine as a control. The rearrangement links TRBV28 to TRBJ2-7; 9 nucleotides align to TRBD1. Sequencing used peripheral blood, obtained 28 days after the second dose of the MenACWY control vaccine. The DNA for the CDR3 is TGTGCCAGCAGACCCACAGGGGGCGCTGAGCAGTACTTC. Translated, it gives CASRPTGGAEQYF.